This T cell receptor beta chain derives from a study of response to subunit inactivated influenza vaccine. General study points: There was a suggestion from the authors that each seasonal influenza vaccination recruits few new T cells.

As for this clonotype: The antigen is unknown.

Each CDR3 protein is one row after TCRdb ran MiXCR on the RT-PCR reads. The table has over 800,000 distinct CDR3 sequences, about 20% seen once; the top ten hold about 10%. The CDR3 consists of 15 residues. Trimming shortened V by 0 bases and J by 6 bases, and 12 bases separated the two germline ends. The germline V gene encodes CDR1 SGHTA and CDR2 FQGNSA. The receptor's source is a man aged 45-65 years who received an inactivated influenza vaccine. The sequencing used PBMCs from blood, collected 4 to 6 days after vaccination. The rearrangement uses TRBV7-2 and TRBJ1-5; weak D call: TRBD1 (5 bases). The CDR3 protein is CASSLARGVGQPQHF. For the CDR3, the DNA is TGTGCCAGCAGCTTAGCGCGAGGGGTCGGTCAGCCCCAGCATTTT.